Below, 20 T cell receptor beta chains from the same sample are listed, as sequenced in a study of regulatory and conventional T cells in RAG deficiency. Genomic DNA came from blood conventional CD4+ T cells gated CD25-low CD127-high. Using immunoSEQ multiplex PCR, the repertoire was profiled, and TCRdb retains in-frame clones only, with some absent. This table has about 30,000 clones, about 96% appearing once. These data were also reused for a study on regulatory T cells. That study adds: The primer mix had 52 TRBV and 13 TRBJ primers.

Specimen: CD25- CD4+ T cells sorted from blood. The receptors derive from a human donor in good health.

The V call is TRBV5-4, the J call TRBJ2-5, with 8 bases matching TRBD2. With 2 bases clipped from V and 4 bases from J, the junction kept 10 bases outside the gene matches. Germline CDR1 is SGHNT and CDR2 is YYREEE (reference sequence). The CDR3 runs 16 residues. CDR3 sequence reads: CASSLVPAGGLETQYF. CDR3 bases: TGTGCCAGCAGCTTAGTTCCGGCGGGAGGCTTAGAGACCCAGTACTTC.

The V call is TRBV7-6, the J call TRBJ2-2; 9 nucleotides agree with TRBD2. CDR3 size: 15 residues. The V and J ends lost 1 base and 6 bases, in that order; junction bases with no gene match: 3. Germline CDR1 is SGHVS and CDR2 is FNYEAQ. CDR3 nucleotides: TGTGCCAGCAGCTTAGTAGCGGGGGTGGCCGGGGAGCTGTTTTTT. Its protein is CASSLVAGVAGELFF.

The chain carries TRBV5-5 and TRBJ2-7, with a tentative D call TRBD1 (7 bases). V lost 3 bases and J 0 bases, leaving 16 bases between the germline ends. This CDR3 is built from 16 residues. The germline gives CDR1 SGHKS, CDR2 YYEKEE (reference sequence). The CDR3 is CASSSEGAGISYEQYF. For the CDR3, the DNA is TGTGCCAGCAGCTCGGAGGGGGCCGGAATCTCCTACGAGCAGTACTTC.

Only one count was recorded for this clone. The chain is built from TRBV15 and TRBJ2-7; D gene ambiguous. The CDR3 contains 13 residues. The V end was cut by 1 base, the J end by 5 bases, with 9 bases between. CDR1 is LNHNV and CDR2 is YYDKDF in the germline V gene (reference sequence). The CDR3 coding sequence is TGTGCCACCAGCAGAGTTTCCAGAAACGAGCAGTACTTC. Encoded protein: CATSRVSRNEQYF. The whole variable domain, remainder taken from reference TRBV15 and TRBJ2-7, is DAMVIQNPRYQVTQFGKPVTLSCSQTLNHNVMYWYQQKSSQAPKLLFHYYDKDFNNEADTPDNFQSRRPNTSFCFLDIRSPGLGDTAMYLCATSRVSRNEQYFGPGTRLTVT.

V usage is TRBV7-2 and J usage is TRBJ2-1; D possibly corresponds to TRBD2 (6 bases). V shed 1 base and J shed 0 bases, with 13 bases lying between them. Looked up from germline, CDR1 is SGHTA and CDR2 is FQGNSA. This CDR3 contains 17 residues. CDR3 DNA sequence: TGTGCCAGCAGCTTAGGGAGGGGTACTAGCTCCTACAATGAGCAGTTCTTC. It encodes CASSLGRGTSSYNEQFF.

The chain recombines TRBV2 with TRBJ1-4, with TRBD1 matching over 9 bases. CDR3 length: 13 residues. V trimming: 5 bases; J trimming: 8 bases; junction bases outside the gene matches: 3. From germline, CDR1 is SNHLY and CDR2 FYNNEI. This chain's CDR3 is CASSLDRGEKLFF. CDR3 in DNA: TGTGCCAGCAGTCTGGACAGGGGCGAAAAACTGTTTTTT.

Regarding this clone: The junction differs from germline at one of its ends, possibly a read error. This sample also contains other DNA sequences that code for the same CDR3. The chain joins TRBV4-1 to TRBJ1-6; no definite D call. The CDR3 covers 15 residues. Germline lookup yields CDR1 MGHRA and CDR2 YSYEKL. This CDR3 is CASSQDLTYNSPLHF. CDR3 DNA: TGCGCCAGCAGCCAAGACCTAACCTATAATTCGCCCCTCCACTTT.

The chain has TRBV6-6 and TRBJ2-7; 8 nucleotides align to TRBD2. The CDR3 is 14 amino acids. Germline CDR1 MNHNY, CDR2 SVGAGI (reference sequence). V lost 8 bases and J lost 0; bases outside the gene matches: 6. The CDR3 spells CASRRLASSYEQYF. DNA of the CDR3: TGTGCCAGCCGCCGACTAGCGAGCTCCTACGAGCAGTACTTC.

The rearrangement links TRBV9 to TRBJ2-7; TRBD2 aligns across 11 bases. The CDR3 spans 15 residues. Germline V gene sequence: CDR1 SGDLS, CDR2 YYNGEE. The trim removed 2 bases at V and 7 bases at J, leaving 8 bases unmatched. CDR3 bases: TGTGCCAGCAGCGTCCTAGCGGGAGGCCCGAGGGAGCAGTACTTC. It codes for CASSVLAGGPREQYF.

Regarding this clone: A junction end diverges from the germline sequence, so it may reflect a read error. The V and J genes are TRBV6-5 and TRBJ1-2, with D possibly matching TRBD1 (5 bases). The CDR3 has 13 amino acids. Germline-derived CDR1 and CDR2 are MNHEY and SVGAGI. The CDR3 DNA is TGTGCCAGCAGTTACCTCCAGGGTGGCGGCTGCACCTTC. Protein product: CASSYLQGGGCTF.

V and J are TRBV27 and TRBJ2-3, with D perhaps TRBD1 (6 bases). V lost 5 bases, J lost 3 bases, and 18 bases lay in between. Looked up from germline, CDR1 is MNHEY and CDR2 is SMNVEV (reference sequence). The CDR3 has 16 residues. Here the CDR3 DNA reads TGTGCCAGCAGTCTCCGAGCAGGGGTTGGGACAGATACGCAGTATTTT. It specifies CASSLRAGVGTDTQYF.

The chain employs TRBV19 and TRBJ1-5; 7 bases line up with TRBD1. V was pared by 9 bases and J by 5 bases, with 7 bases of the junction left unmatched. The CDR3 is made up of 13 amino acids. Germline V gene sequence: CDR1 LNHDA, CDR2 SQIVND (reference sequence). The CDR3 region has the DNA TGTGCCAGCAACAGGGGCGAGGATCAGCCCCAGCATTTT. It translates to CASNRGEDQPQHF.

V and J are TRBV6-5 and TRBJ2-5; TRBD2 agrees at 12 bases. This CDR3 comprises 14 residues. After removal of 7 bases from V and 5 bases from J, the junction contained 5 bases not matched to a gene. Germline CDR1 reads MNHEY; CDR2 reads SVGAGI. Here the CDR3 DNA reads TGTGCCAGCAAACGACTAGCGGGGGAGGAGACCCAGTACTTC. As protein: CASKRLAGEETQYF.

The chain links TRBV6-5 to TRBJ2-7, with TRBD2 matching over 8 bases. The junction had 1 base not matched to a gene; V was cut back by 5 bases and J by 1 base. The CDR3 sequence is 13 residues long. Germline V CDR1 and CDR2: MNHEY, SVGAGI. CDR3 in DNA: TGTGCCAGCAGTACTAGCGGATCCTACGAGCAGTACTTC. Encoded protein: CASSTSGSYEQYF.

This clone has only one observation. The chain is built from TRBV10-3 and TRBJ2-3; D ambiguous. The length of the CDR3 is 14 residues. V was trimmed by 0 bases and J by 6 bases, leaving 10 bases between them. Germline V gene sequence: CDR1 ENHRY, CDR2 SYGVKD. CDR3 in amino acids: CAISESTSADTQYF. The CDR3 DNA reads TGTGCCATCAGTGAGTCGACTTCAGCGGATACGCAGTATTTT.

The chain has TRBV6-6 and TRBJ2-2; maybe TRBD2 (5 bases). Deletions cut 0 bases from V and 1 base from J, with 9 bases between. The germline gives CDR1 MNHNY, CDR2 SVGAGI (reference sequence). This CDR3 contains 16 residues. DNA for the CDR3: TGTGCCAGCAGTTACTCACACCGGGGGAACACCGGGGAGCTGTTTTTT. Residues: CASSYSHRGNTGELFF.

The chain links TRBV19 to TRBJ1-3, with a possible D match to TRBD1 (5 bases). The CDR3 runs 14 residues. Trimming removed 5 bases at V and 0 bases at J, with 8 bases between. Germline V gene lookup returns CDR1 LNHDA and CDR2 SQIVND (reference sequence). The CDR3 bases are TGTGCCAGTAGTGTTACAGGCTCTGGAAACACCATATATTTT. Its translation is CASSVTGSGNTIYF.

The chain couples TRBV19 to TRBJ1-1; a possible D gene is TRBD1 (6 bases). Germline CDR1 reads LNHDA; CDR2 reads SQIVND (reference sequence). CDR3 length: 11 amino acids. With 6 bases removed from V and 7 bases from J, the gap between germline ends came to 9 bases. This chain's CDR3 is CASRGQLEAFF. As DNA, the CDR3 is TGTGCCAGTAGAGGACAGCTTGAAGCTTTCTTT.

This clone is medium-sized (0.01 to 0.1%) within its sample. V is TRBV6-6 and J is TRBJ1-3, with D uncertain. Germline V gene lookup returns CDR1 MNHNY and CDR2 SVGAGI (reference sequence). CDR3 length: 14 residues. Trimming removed 10 bases from V and 0 bases from J, with 13 bases in between. The CDR3 reads CATRGGSSGNTIYF. The CDR3 region has the DNA TGTGCCACCCGGGGAGGCTCCTCTGGAAACACCATATATTTT.

The rearrangement uses TRBV4-3 and TRBJ2-7; D perhaps matches TRBD2 (6 bases). The germline V gene encodes CDR1 LGHNA and CDR2 YSLEER. The V and J ends lost 4 bases and 1 base respectively, with 14 bases between them. The CDR3 covers 15 residues. In DNA form, the CDR3 reads TGCGCCAGCAGCCTAGGGACTCAGGATTCCTACGAGCAGTACTTC. As protein: CASSLGTQDSYEQYF.